Each of the 9 T cell receptor beta chains below was sequenced from the same sample in a study of identical twins. Each CDR3 protein is one row after TCRdb ran MiXCR on the 5' RACE reads. In the table there are some 1,600,000 distinct CDR3 sequences, more than 30% of which are singletons. Specimen: cord blood. These receptors all come from a newborn girl in good health.

This clonotype was observed a handful of times. This chain uses TRBV10-1 with TRBJ2-2; D is undetermined. Germline V gene data show CDR1 as WNHNN and CDR2 as SYGVQD (reference sequence). V lost 3 bases and J lost 2, with 4 bases in between. This CDR3 comprises 13 residues. Here the CDR3 DNA reads TGCGCCAGCAGTGACTATAACACCGGGGAGCTGTTTTTT. Translated: CASSDYNTGELFF.

In this sample, this clonotype turned up a few times. The V call is TRBV10-3, the J call TRBJ2-7; the match to TRBD2 covers 8 bases. The length of the CDR3 is 16 residues. Losses at the gene ends were 4 bases for V and 6 bases for J; bases not matched to a gene: 14. Germline values: CDR1 ENHRY, CDR2 SYGVKD. CDR3 protein: CAISVSDGREVSEQYF. The CDR3 coding sequence is TGTGCCATCAGTGTATCTGACGGGAGGGAGGTGAGCGAGCAGTACTTC.

The V and J genes are TRBV7-9 and TRBJ1-1, with TRBD1 matching over 8 bases. The CDR3 spans 17 residues. From germline, CDR1 is SEHNR and CDR2 FQNEAQ (reference sequence). V dropped 2 bases and J dropped 1; count of bases not matched to a gene: 9. The CDR3 sequence is CASSLFPRGQGNTEAFF. CDR3 nucleotide sequence: TGTGCCAGCAGCTTATTCCCCCGTGGACAGGGGAACACTGAAGCTTTCTTT.

This chain connects TRBV3-1 to TRBJ2-3; D is perhaps TRBD1 or TRBD2 (5 bases each). Per germline, CDR1 LGHDT and CDR2 YNNKEL (reference sequence). This CDR3 is 14 amino acids long. V was pared by 1 base and J by 4 bases, with 9 bases between. CDR3 sequence: CASSQGGASDTQYF. CDR3 nucleotides: TGTGCCAGCAGCCAAGGAGGGGCATCAGATACGCAGTATTTT.

This clonotype was observed a few times. CDR3 sequence reads: CASSYFLVSVTGEYEQYF. CDR3 DNA sequence: TGTGCCAGCAGTTACTTCTTGGTCTCTGTGACAGGAGAATACGAGCAGTACTTC. The chain is built from TRBV6-5 and TRBJ2-7; tentative D call: TRBD1 (6 bases). Per germline, CDR1 MNHEY and CDR2 SVGAGI. This CDR3 spans 18 amino acids. V dropped 1 base and J dropped 4 bases, with 23 bases sitting between them.

This clonotype was counted ten times or more. J is TRBJ2-7 and V is TRBV20-1; no clear D. V lost 3 bases and J 0 bases, leaving 6 bases between the germline ends. There are 12 residues in the CDR3. Germline values: CDR1 DFQATT, CDR2 SNEGSKA (reference sequence). CDR3: CSASLDSYEQYF. Here the CDR3 DNA reads TGCAGTGCTAGCCTGGACTCCTACGAGCAGTACTTC.

The chain employs TRBV5-1 and TRBJ2-3; 9 nucleotides line up with TRBD2. Germline V CDR1 and CDR2: SGHRS, YFSETQ. With 0 bases clipped from V and 2 bases from J, the junction kept 4 bases outside the gene matches. This CDR3 is built from 16 residues. Here the CDR3 reads CASSLASSGATDTQYF. For the CDR3, the DNA is TGCGCCAGCAGCTTGGCCTCTAGCGGGGCCACAGATACGCAGTATTTT.

The chain links TRBV27 to TRBJ2-1, with D possibly TRBD2 on 6 matching bases. CDR1 and CDR2 from the germline V gene are MNHEY and SMNVEV (reference sequence). The V end lost 7 bases, the J end lost 10 bases, and 26 bases lay between the germline ends. The CDR3 has 16 amino acids. The CDR3 reads CASNPWGDSGYREQFF. The CDR3 nucleotides are TGTGCCAGCAACCCCTGGGGGGACTCGGGTTACAGAGAGCAGTTCTTC.

This chain joins TRBV5-1 and TRBJ2-3, with D possibly being TRBD2 (5 bases). This CDR3 has 17 amino acids. The V end lost 0 bases, the J end lost 2 bases, and 16 bases lay between the germline ends. Looked up from germline, CDR1 is SGHRS and CDR2 is YFSETQ. CDR3 protein: CASSLAPLASNTDTQYF. In DNA form, the CDR3 reads TGCGCCAGCAGCTTGGCCCCGCTAGCTTCCAACACAGATACGCAGTATTTT. The variable domain in full, completed from reference TRBV5-1 and TRBJ2-3, reads KAGVTQTPRYLIKTRGQQVTLSCSPISGHRSVSWYQQTPGQGLQFLFEYFSETQRNKGNFPGRFSGRQFSNSRSEMNVSTLELGDSALYLCASSLAPLASNTDTQYFGPGTRLTVL.